What follows are 19 T cell receptor beta chains derived from one specimen sequenced in a study of patients and donors after allogeneic stem cell transplantation. TCRdb used MiXCR to reprocess the RT-PCR reads, holding one entry per CDR3 protein. The sample has 400,000 to 500,000 distinct CDR3 sequences; 16% are singletons. The sequencing sample was made of blood, either unsorted or a sorted T cell fraction (not recorded which). Receptors were obtained from a human donor who was either an allogeneic HSCT recipient or a stem cell or donor lymphocyte infusion donor (not recorded which). It is not recorded whose cells these are; they may come from a transplant donor.

The rearrangement uses TRBV20-1 and TRBJ2-7; D may match TRBD1 or TRBD2 (5 bases each). CDR1 and CDR2 (germline): DFQATT, SNEGSKA (reference sequence). The CDR3 sequence is 13 residues long. Trimming removed 0 bases from V and 4 bases from J, with 10 bases in between. CDR3 nucleotide sequence: TGCAGTGCTAGAGAGGGGGACGGGTACGAGCAGTACTTC. Its protein is CSAREGDGYEQYF.

This clonotype was seen more than once but under ten times. The rearrangement links TRBV30 to TRBJ2-7; tentative D call: TRBD2 (6 bases). Germline values: CDR1 GTSNPN, CDR2 SVGIG (reference sequence). This CDR3 spans 14 amino acids. V lost 1 base and J lost 1, with 11 bases in between. The CDR3 coding sequence is TGTGCCTGGAGTGGACTAGGAATTTCCTACGAGCAGTACTTC. Translation gives CAWSGLGISYEQYF.

This CDR3 reads CATSDPGKARGEQFF. CDR3 nucleotide sequence: TGTGCCACCAGTGATCCGGGGAAGGCTAGGGGTGAGCAGTTCTTC. The chain employs TRBV24-1 and TRBJ2-1; D is perhaps TRBD1 or TRBD2 (5 bases each). The V end lost 3 bases, the J end lost 9 bases, and 17 bases lay between the germline ends. The CDR3 has 15 amino acids. Germline V gene lookup returns CDR1 KGHDR and CDR2 SFDVKD.

DNA of the CDR3: TGTGCCAGCAGCCTTAACATGGGGCCTAACTATGGCTACACCTTC. It is translated as CASSLNMGPNYGYTF. The gene calls are TRBV6-1 and TRBJ1-2; a possible D gene is TRBD1 (5 bases). The V gene's germline CDR1 is MNHNS and CDR2 SASEGT. With 6 bases removed from V and 0 bases from J, the gap between germline ends came to 14 bases. The CDR3 totals 15 residues.

The rearrangement uses TRBV11-3 and TRBJ1-1; 8 bases map to TRBD1. Trimming removed 4 bases from V and 9 bases from J; junction bases left unmatched: 10. The V gene's germline CDR1 is SGHNT and CDR2 YENEEA. The CDR3 is made up of 14 amino acids. DNA for the CDR3: TGTGCCAGCAGCTCGTTCCCTGGACAGGGCCAAGCTTTCTTT. It is translated as CASSSFPGQGQAFF.

The rearrangement uses TRBV18 and TRBJ1-2, with unresolved D. V shed 1 base and J shed 6 bases, with 9 bases lying between them. The CDR3 spans 13 residues. CDR1 and CDR2 (germline): KGHSH, LQKENI. CDR3 region: CASSPRPGDGYTF. CDR3 sequence (DNA): TGTGCCAGCTCACCACGTCCGGGCGATGGCTACACCTTC. Using reference TRBV18 and TRBJ1-2 for the parts outside the CDR3, the full variable domain is NAGVMQNPRHLVRRRGQEARLRCSPMKGHSHVYWYRQLPEEGLKFMVYLQKENIIDESGMPKERFSAEFPKEGPSILRIQQVVRGDSAAYFCASSPRPGDGYTFGSGTRLTVV.

The CDR3 is CASSHSSWDFPYEQYF. The CDR3 bases are TGTGCCAGCAGTCACTCTAGTTGGGACTTTCCCTACGAGCAGTACTTC. The rearrangement uses TRBV3-1 and TRBJ2-7; possible D gene TRBD2, 6 bases. V gave up 6 bases and J gave up 2 bases, with 20 bases separating them. From germline, CDR1 is LGHDT and CDR2 YNNKEL (reference sequence). The CDR3 extends over 16 amino acids.

The rearrangement joins TRBV7-9 to TRBJ2-2; 9 positions agree with TRBD1. The CDR3 covers 15 residues. Germline V gene sequence: CDR1 SEHNR, CDR2 FQNEAQ (reference sequence). V gave up 7 bases and J gave up 5 bases; unmatched junction bases: 8. The CDR3 here is CASIVGQGSTGELFF. The CDR3 DNA reads as TGTGCCAGCATCGTGGGACAGGGCAGTACCGGGGAGCTGTTTTTT.

In this sample, this clonotype turned up a few times. The V gene is TRBV5-1, the J gene TRBJ1-2, with D tentatively TRBD1 (6 bases). Germline V gene data show CDR1 as SGHRS and CDR2 as YFSETQ. This CDR3 has 14 residues. The germline V and J ends were trimmed by 1 base and 5 bases, with 12 bases remaining between them. The CDR3 bases are TGCGCCAGCAGCTTGACAGGGTCCACATATGGCTACACCTTC. Translation gives CASSLTGSTYGYTF.

This chain uses TRBV5-1 with TRBJ1-5, with 9 bases that match TRBD1. Trimming removed 0 bases from V and 7 bases from J; junction bases left unmatched: 5. CDR3 length: 15 residues. CDR1 and CDR2 (germline): SGHRS, YFSETQ. CDR3 in DNA: TGCGCCAGCAGCTTGGGGGACAGGGAAGGACAGCCCCAGCATTTT. It is translated as CASSLGDREGQPQHF.

The V call is TRBV7-8, the J call TRBJ2-1, with 12 positions matching TRBD2. CDR1 is SGHVS, CDR2 FQNEAQ, per germline. This CDR3 comprises 17 residues. Germline trimming cut 5 bases from V and 5 bases from J; bases unmatched to any gene: 10. CDR3 sequence reads: CASSIGLAGILDNEQFF. The CDR3 nucleotides are TGTGCCAGCAGCATAGGACTAGCGGGAATTCTGGACAATGAGCAGTTCTTC.

This clonotype was observed a handful of times. The CDR3 spells CSARAPGPRGEQFF. In nucleotides, the CDR3 is TGCAGTGCTAGAGCCCCGGGACCACGGGGGGAGCAGTTCTTC. The chain is built from TRBV20-1 and TRBJ2-1; D perhaps matches TRBD2 (6 bases). The CDR3 sequence is 14 residues long. CDR1 is DFQATT, CDR2 SNEGSKA, per germline (reference sequence). Trimming left V 1 base short and J 10 bases short, with 17 bases between.

V gene TRBV6-2 or TRBV6-3 combines with J gene TRBJ1-5, with D hard to call. CDR1 MNHEY and CDR2 SVGEGT come from the germline V gene. The length of the CDR3 is 16 residues. Deletions cut 5 bases from V and 4 bases from J, with 18 bases between. CDR3 in DNA: TGTGCCAGCAGTCACATGCGGAAGAGAAAGAATCAGCCCCAGCATTTT. Its translation is CASSHMRKRKNQPQHF.

This clonotype has just one count. V usage is TRBV10-3 and J usage is TRBJ2-7, with a tentative D call TRBD2 (6 bases). Trimming took off 4 bases at V and 2 bases at J, with 12 bases between the two ends. CDR1 and CDR2 (germline): ENHRY, SYGVKD. CDR3 length: 14 residues. The CDR3 DNA is TGTGCCATCAGTGCCCCAGCGGGCGCCTACGAGCAGTACTTC. Protein product: CAISAPAGAYEQYF.

This chain uses TRBV27 with TRBJ2-7, with 12 bases matching TRBD1. CDR3 length: 16 amino acids. The V gene's germline CDR1 is MNHEY and CDR2 SMNVEV (reference sequence). With V trimmed by 0 bases and J by 6 bases, 6 bases remained unmatched. The CDR3 here is CASSLSKGQGAGEQYF. The CDR3 nucleotides are TGTGCCAGCAGTTTATCGAAGGGACAGGGGGCTGGCGAGCAGTACTTC.

This clonotype was observed a handful of times. This rearrangement joins TRBV20-1 to TRBJ2-5, with TRBD2 identical over 8 bases. Germline V CDR1 and CDR2: DFQATT, SNEGSKA (reference sequence). The J segment lost 7 bases and the V segment lost 5 bases, leaving 12 bases of the junction unmatched. The CDR3 loop spans 14 amino acids. The CDR3 protein is CSAPTGLAGGTQYF. DNA for the CDR3: TGCAGTGCTCCGACCGGACTAGCAGGTGGGACCCAGTACTTC.

V is TRBV5-1 and J is TRBJ2-7; 8 nucleotides line up with TRBD2. V trimming: 0 bases; J trimming: 0 bases; junction bases outside the gene matches: 11. Germline V CDR1 and CDR2: SGHRS, YFSETQ. The CDR3 runs to 18 residues. The CDR3 DNA follows: TGCGCCAGCAGCTTGGTCGGGTTAGCGGGGTGGAGCTCCTACGAGCAGTACTTC. As protein: CASSLVGLAGWSSYEQYF.

The chain is built from TRBV18 and TRBJ1-2; D possibly corresponds to TRBD1 (6 bases). CDR1 is KGHSH and CDR2 is LQKENI in the germline V gene. Trimming took off 1 base at V and 2 bases at J, with 8 bases between the two ends. The CDR3 has 14 residues. DNA of the CDR3: TGTGCCAGCTCACCACAAGGACAGAACTATGGCTACACCTTC. Its translation is CASSPQGQNYGYTF.

This clonotype was detected only a few times. The chain has TRBV20-1 and TRBJ2-1; 7 nucleotides line up with TRBD2. V was clipped by 0 bases and J by 9 bases; unmatched bases: 11. Germline V gene data show CDR1 as DFQATT and CDR2 as SNEGSKA (reference sequence). The CDR3 extends over 15 amino acids. For the CDR3, the DNA is TGCAGTGCTAGAGATGGCGGGAGTTTAAGAAGTGAGCAGTTCTTC. Amino acid sequence: CSARDGGSLRSEQFF.